This T cell receptor beta chain appears in the sequencing data of a study of neoadjuvant nivolumab and ipilimumab in lung cancer. Study-level results: TCR richness and clonality were higher in tumors than adjacent uninvolved lung.

Sequencing was performed with immunoSEQ multiplex PCR; in TCRdb, only in-frame clones are kept and a portion is missing. The sample lists tens of thousands of clones, 85% to 90% seen once, with about 3.5% in the top ten. This clone occurred a few times. Its antigen is not known. Germline loops: CDR1 DFQATT, CDR2 SNEGSKA (reference sequence). The ends were cut back, 3 bases at V and 7 bases at J, with 10 bases in the middle. The CDR3 extends over 11 amino acids. V usage is TRBV20-1 and J usage is TRBJ2-7; weak D call: TRBD2 (6 bases). The TCR comes from an adult with non-small cell lung cancer. Some clones in this sample may be carry-over from other donors' samples. The source was blood, collected before neoadjuvant nivolumab, alone or with ipilimumab. CDR3 DNA: TGCAGTGCTAGTCTCGGACTAGAGCAGTACTTC. The encoded protein is CSASLGLEQYF.